The 25 T cell receptor beta chains presented below share a single source sample, sequenced in a study of cytomegalovirus exposure and HLA in healthy donors. A multiplex PCR was run with 60 Vbeta primers and 13 Jbeta primers. The method was immunoSEQ multiplex PCR; TCRdb's version includes in-frame clones alone and lacks a portion of them. The data hold about 190,000 clones, with 70% to 75% observed a single time. The sequencing input was PBMCs. All receptors come from a young man in good health and CMV-seropositive.

The genes are TRBV2 and TRBJ2-1; possible D gene TRBD1, 6 bases. CDR1 SNHLY and CDR2 FYNNEI come from the germline V gene. V dropped 6 bases and J dropped 6 bases, with 9 bases sitting between them. This CDR3 is built from 12 residues. Written as DNA, the CDR3 is TGTGCCAGCAGCGCGGACAGCAATGAGCAGTTCTTC. This gives the protein CASSADSNEQFF.

This chain uses TRBV7-3 with TRBJ2-3; 8 positions match TRBD1. V gave up 5 bases and J gave up 4 bases; unmatched junction bases: 11. CDR1 SGHTA and CDR2 FQGTGA come from the germline V gene. The CDR3 is made up of 16 amino acids. The CDR3: CASSRGDRGGADTQYF. The CDR3 DNA follows: TGTGCCAGCAGCAGGGGCGACAGGGGAGGAGCAGATACGCAGTATTTT. Variable domain in full (rest from reference TRBV7-3 and TRBJ2-3): GAGVSQTPSNKVTEKGKYVELRCDPISGHTALYWYRQSLGQGPEFLIYFQGTGAADDSGLPNDRFFAVRPEGSVSTLKIQRTERGDSAVYLCASSRGDRGGADTQYFGPGTRLTVL.

The CDR3 nucleotides read TGTGCCATCAACGACGGCGGCGATCAGCCCCAGCATTTT. Translated, it gives CAINDGGDQPQHF. The genes are TRBV10-3 and TRBJ1-5; D is unresolved. The germline V gene encodes CDR1 ENHRY and CDR2 SYGVKD. V was shortened by 7 bases and J by 5 bases, with 12 bases between the two germline ends. The CDR3 contains 13 residues.

V and J are TRBV28 and TRBJ2-5; D remains unclear. The DNA end favors TRBJ2-7, so the J call may be wrong. The CDR3 is 15 residues long. Germline V gene data show CDR1 as MDHEN and CDR2 as SYDVKM. The CDR3 sequence is CASSPPPGPPYEQYF. For the CDR3, the DNA is TGTGCCAGCAGTCCACCCCCTGGTCCCCCCTACGAGCAGTACTTC.

This chain links TRBV4-2 with TRBJ1-4, with 9 positions matching TRBD1. The V segment lost 5 bases and the J segment 8 bases; nucleotides outside the gene matches: 12. CDR3 length: 16 residues. Germline V gene lookup returns CDR1 LGHNA and CDR2 YNFKEQ. The chain's CDR3 is CASSATAGTGREKLFF. As DNA, the CDR3 is TGTGCCAGCAGCGCTACTGCCGGGACAGGGAGGGAAAAACTGTTTTTT.

The V and J genes are TRBV7-9 and TRBJ1-1; 8 bases fit TRBD1. Germline V gives CDR1 SEHNR, CDR2 FQNEAQ (reference sequence). CDR3 length: 15 amino acids. Losses at the gene ends were 1 base for V and 10 bases for J; bases not matched to a gene: 11. This chain's CDR3 is CASSLGFRGPSGAFF. The CDR3 region has the DNA TGTGCCAGCAGCTTAGGGTTCAGGGGGCCAAGTGGAGCTTTCTTT.

The genes are TRBV5-4 and TRBJ2-5; 7 nucleotides agree with TRBD1. The CDR3 runs 14 residues. The germline V gene encodes CDR1 SGHNT and CDR2 YYREEE (reference sequence). V shed 0 bases and J 5 bases; nucleotides not matched to a gene: 4. As DNA, the CDR3 is TGTGCCAGCAGCTTGGACAGGGGTTGGGAGACCCAGTACTTC. Its protein is CASSLDRGWETQYF.

The CDR3 DNA reads TGTGCCGGCCGGGACATCGGTAACTATGGCTACACCTTC. Protein: CAGRDIGNYGYTF. V gene TRBV30 combines with J gene TRBJ1-2; D is perhaps TRBD1 (6 bases). The V end lost 8 bases, the J end lost 1 base, and 14 bases lay between the germline ends. The length of the CDR3 is 13 residues. Germline-derived CDR1 and CDR2 are GTSNPN and SVGIG (reference sequence).

The chain carries TRBV19 and TRBJ1-5; no definite D call. There are 17 residues in the CDR3. Deletions cut 5 bases from V and 1 base from J, with 18 bases between. Germline V gene lookup returns CDR1 LNHDA and CDR2 SQIVND (reference sequence). Here the CDR3 DNA reads TGTGCCAGTAGTGAACCCTACCTTAGTAGCAGCAATCAGCCCCAGCATTTT. Its translation is CASSEPYLSSSNQPQHF.

This clone was counted once. The chain combines TRBV29-1 with TRBJ2-5; weak D call: TRBD1 (6 bases). The end of the DNA aligns better with TRBJ2-7, so the J call may be wrong. Looked up from germline, CDR1 is SQVTM and CDR2 is ANQGSEA. The CDR3 is 16 residues long. The CDR3 sequence: CSVGGFLRGPTYEQYF. The CDR3 DNA is TGCAGCGTTGGGGGCTTTCTCAGGGGCCCTACCTACGAGCAGTACTTC.

The chain is built from TRBV2 and TRBJ1-2, with D maybe TRBD1 (5 bases). V lost 0 bases, J lost 3 bases, and 14 bases lay in between. The CDR3 runs 16 residues. Germline V gives CDR1 SNHLY, CDR2 FYNNEI. CDR3 residues: CASSEALGQGDYGYTF. For the CDR3, the DNA is TGTGCCAGCAGTGAAGCGCTTGGGCAGGGCGACTATGGCTACACCTTC.

The chain couples TRBV18 to TRBJ2-2; 10 positions agree with TRBD2. The CDR3 is 15 residues long. Germline trimming cut 6 bases from V and 5 bases from J; bases unmatched to any gene: 6. Germline CDR1 is KGHSH and CDR2 is LQKENI. The CDR3 is CASSLFSGRTGELFF. CDR3 coding DNA: TGTGCCAGCTCCCTCTTTAGCGGGAGGACCGGGGAGCTGTTTTTT.

V is TRBV6-5 and J is TRBJ1-2, with 8 bases fitting TRBD1. After removal of 6 bases from V and 5 bases from J, the junction contained 8 bases not matched to a gene. Germline V gives CDR1 MNHEY, CDR2 SVGAGI. The CDR3 is 14 residues long. CDR3: CASSLTGTGYGYTF. In DNA form, the CDR3 reads TGTGCCAGCAGCTTAACCGGGACAGGTTATGGCTACACCTTC.

V and J are TRBV2 and TRBJ2-5; 12 positions agree with TRBD1. Germline CDR1 and CDR2: SNHLY and FYNNEI. Trimming at V came to 4 bases and at J to 5 bases, leaving 5 bases not matched to a gene. The length of the CDR3 is 15 residues. This CDR3 reads CASSAGQGAWETQYF. CDR3 in DNA: TGTGCCAGCAGTGCGGGACAGGGGGCATGGGAGACCCAGTACTTC.

This chain links TRBV7-9 with TRBJ2-5, with 12 nucleotides matching TRBD1. Germline CDR1 SEHNR, CDR2 FQNEAQ (reference sequence). J lost 5 bases, V lost 5 bases, and 6 bases had no gene match. The length of the CDR3 is 15 residues. The CDR3 reads CASSAGQGAAETQYF. CDR3 nucleotides: TGTGCCAGCAGCGCGGGACAGGGGGCGGCGGAGACCCAGTACTTC. Together with reference TRBV7-9 and TRBJ2-5, the CDR3 gives the full variable domain: DTGVSQNPRHKITKRGQNVTFRCDPISEHNRLYWYRQTLGQGPEFLTYFQNEAQLEKSRLLSDRFSAERPKGSFSTLEIQRTEQGDSAMYLCASSAGQGAAETQYFGPGTRLLVL.

The chain couples TRBV5-6 to TRBJ2-5; 11 bases agree with TRBD1. Near its end, the DNA agrees better with TRBJ2-7, so the J call may be wrong. The CDR3 runs to 15 residues. CDR1 SGHDT and CDR2 YYEEEE come from the germline V gene. In DNA, the CDR3 is TGTGCCAGCACCTTTGGGACAGGGGGAGCCTACGAGCAGTACTTC. Protein: CASTFGTGGAYEQYF.

CDR3 in DNA: TGCAGCGTTGGGAAACTAAACACTGAAGCTTTCTTT. Its translation is CSVGKLNTEAFF. This chain joins TRBV29-1 and TRBJ1-1, with D hard to call. Germline V CDR1 and CDR2: SQVTM, ANQGSEA. V dropped 4 bases and J dropped 2 bases, with 8 bases sitting between them. CDR3 length: 12 amino acids. Filled out from reference TRBV29-1 and TRBJ1-1, the complete variable domain reads SAVISQKPSRDICQRGTSLTIQCQVDSQVTMMFWYRQQPGQSLTLIATANQGSEATYESGFVIDKFPISRPNLTFSTLTVSNMSPEDSSIYLCSVGKLNTEAFFGQGTRLTVV.

This chain connects TRBV5-1 to TRBJ2-1; D possibly corresponds to TRBD2 (6 bases). CDR3 length: 13 residues. In germline, CDR1 is SGHRS, CDR2 YFSETQ. Trimming took 7 bases from V and 8 from J, leaving 16 bases between them. The CDR3 reads CASRRESLDEQFF. The CDR3, as DNA: TGCGCCAGCCGCCGGGAGTCTCTGGATGAGCAGTTCTTC.

The rearrangement uses TRBV6-5 and TRBJ2-5, with 16 positions matching TRBD2. From germline, CDR1 is MNHEY and CDR2 SVGAGI. Losses at the gene ends were 2 bases for V and 6 bases for J; bases not matched to a gene: 3. CDR3 size: 16 residues. This CDR3 reads CASSYTGLAGGQTQYF. CDR3 DNA: TGTGCCAGCAGTTACACGGGACTAGCGGGGGGGCAGACCCAGTACTTC.

The chain employs TRBV11-2 and TRBJ1-3; D unresolved. With 1 base removed from V and 4 bases from J, the gap between germline ends came to 11 bases. The germline gives CDR1 SGHAT, CDR2 FQNNGV. This CDR3 spans 15 amino acids. The CDR3 sequence is CASSLGSNGGNTIYF. The DNA for the CDR3 is TGTGCCAGCAGCTTAGGTTCGAACGGGGGAAACACCATATATTTT.

The chain links TRBV5-1 to TRBJ2-2; a weak D match, TRBD2 (5 bases). CDR3 length: 14 amino acids. Germline V lookup: CDR1 SGHRS, CDR2 YFSETQ. The V end lost 4 bases, the J end lost 5 bases, and 12 bases lay between the germline ends. The CDR3 loop is CASSVLAPTGELFF. CDR3 DNA sequence: TGCGCCAGCAGCGTCCTAGCCCCTACCGGGGAGCTGTTTTTT.

The chain links TRBV5-6 to TRBJ2-5, with D maybe TRBD1 (6 bases). The DNA end favors TRBJ2-7, so the J call may be wrong. CDR1 and CDR2 (germline): SGHDT, YYEEEE. The length of the CDR3 is 15 residues. Here the CDR3 reads CASSNRVRGSYEQYF. The CDR3 DNA follows: TGTGCCAGCAGCAACAGGGTTCGGGGCTCCTACGAGCAGTACTTC.

The chain has TRBV7-9 and TRBJ2-1, with TRBD1 matching over 12 bases. This CDR3 is built from 14 residues. J gave up 10 bases and V 5 bases, and 6 bases lay outside the gene matches. Germline V CDR1 and CDR2: SEHNR, FQNEAQ (reference sequence). CDR3 nucleotide sequence: TGTGCCAGCAGCGTCCCGGGACAGGGGGCGGAGCAGTTCTTC. This encodes CASSVPGQGAEQFF.

The V and J genes are TRBV27 and TRBJ2-7, with no clear D. The CDR3 consists of 15 residues. V was clipped by 6 bases and J by 5 bases, with 20 bases between them. Germline V gene lookup returns CDR1 MNHEY and CDR2 SMNVEV (reference sequence). CDR3 nucleotide sequence: TGTGCCAGCAGGTCAACCCCAACTGCTCCCCACGAGCAGTACTTC. Amino acids: CASRSTPTAPHEQYF.

This clone turned up a few times. This chain joins TRBV4-1 and TRBJ2-5, with 10 bases identical to TRBD2. Germline lookup yields CDR1 MGHRA and CDR2 YSYEKL. Trimming took 1 base from V and 5 from J; bases not matched to a gene: 4. CDR3 length equals 15 residues. The CDR3 DNA follows: TGCGCCAGCAGCCAAGTGCTAGCGGGAGTTGAGACCCAGTACTTC. Its translation is CASSQVLAGVETQYF.